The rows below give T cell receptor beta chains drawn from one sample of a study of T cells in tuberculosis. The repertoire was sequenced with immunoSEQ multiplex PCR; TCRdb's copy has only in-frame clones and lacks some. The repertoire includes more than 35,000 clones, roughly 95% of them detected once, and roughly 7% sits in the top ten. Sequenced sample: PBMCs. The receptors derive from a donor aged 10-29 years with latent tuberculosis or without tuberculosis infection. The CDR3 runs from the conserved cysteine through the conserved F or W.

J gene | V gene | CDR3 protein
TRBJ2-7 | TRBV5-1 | CASSPRDRIYEQYF
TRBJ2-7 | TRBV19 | CASSTTGTHIYEQYF
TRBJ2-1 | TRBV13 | CASSLGTSGSSYNEQFF
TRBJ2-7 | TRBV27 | CASRSLGQGESEQYF
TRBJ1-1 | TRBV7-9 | CASSNLTGFDTEAFF
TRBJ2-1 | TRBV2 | CASTSGTSGAVEQFF
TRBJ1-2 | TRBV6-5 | CASTSGTGGGYTF
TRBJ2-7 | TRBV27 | CASSLSRGGRYEQYF
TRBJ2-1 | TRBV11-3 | CASSLGGPANEQFF
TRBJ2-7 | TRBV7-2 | CASSLGQSSSYEQYF
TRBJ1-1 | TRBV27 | CASSFYPGTEAFF
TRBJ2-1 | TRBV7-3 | CASSQGLANEQFF
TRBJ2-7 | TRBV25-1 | CASSARTAAEQYF
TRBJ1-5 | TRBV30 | CAWSGTGVNQPQHF
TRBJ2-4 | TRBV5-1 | CASSLWASPGQQYF
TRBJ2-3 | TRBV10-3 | CAISESLEHTQYF
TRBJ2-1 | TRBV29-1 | CSVEGWRDREVWEQFF
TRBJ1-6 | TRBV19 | CASSPGGYKSSPLHF
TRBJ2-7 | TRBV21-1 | CASSGALAGRASYEQYF
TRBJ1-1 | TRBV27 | CASSVLRGETEAFF
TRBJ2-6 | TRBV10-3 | CAATSGHSGANVLTF
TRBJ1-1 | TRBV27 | CASSFWEGTEAFF
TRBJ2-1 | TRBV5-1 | CASSLEGLANEQFF
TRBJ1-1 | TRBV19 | CASRGTGVMYTEAFF
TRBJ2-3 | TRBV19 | CAPRRGLISDTQYF
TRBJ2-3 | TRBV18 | CASSPDQGGSTDTQYF
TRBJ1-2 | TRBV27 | CASSTTWGAGLNYGYTF